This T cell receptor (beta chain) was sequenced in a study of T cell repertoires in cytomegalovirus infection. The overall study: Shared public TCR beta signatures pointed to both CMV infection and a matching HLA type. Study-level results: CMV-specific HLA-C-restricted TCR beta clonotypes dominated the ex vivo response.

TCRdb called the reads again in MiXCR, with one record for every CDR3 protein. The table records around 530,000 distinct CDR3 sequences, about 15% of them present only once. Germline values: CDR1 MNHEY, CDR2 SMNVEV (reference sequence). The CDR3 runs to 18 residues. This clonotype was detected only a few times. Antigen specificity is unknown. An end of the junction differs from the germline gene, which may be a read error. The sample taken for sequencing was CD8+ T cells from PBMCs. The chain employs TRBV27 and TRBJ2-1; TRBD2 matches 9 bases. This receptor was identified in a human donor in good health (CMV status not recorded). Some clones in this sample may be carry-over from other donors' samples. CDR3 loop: CASTRVRATGTSYDEQFF. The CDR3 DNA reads TGTGCCAGCACCCGAGTTAGGGCGACCGGGACTAGCTACGATGAGCAGTTCTTC.